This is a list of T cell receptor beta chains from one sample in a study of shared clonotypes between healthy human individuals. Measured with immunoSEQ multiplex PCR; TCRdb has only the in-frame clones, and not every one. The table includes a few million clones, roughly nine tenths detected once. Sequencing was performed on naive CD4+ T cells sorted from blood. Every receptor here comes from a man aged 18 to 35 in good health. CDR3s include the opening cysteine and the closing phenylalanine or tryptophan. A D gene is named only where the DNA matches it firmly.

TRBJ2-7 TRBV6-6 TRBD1 TGTGCCAGCAGTTACTCGGCGGGACAGGGGAGCTTC CASSYSAGQGSF
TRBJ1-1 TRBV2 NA TGTGCCAGCAGAACCACAGAGAACACTGAAGCTTTCTTT CASRTTENTEAFF
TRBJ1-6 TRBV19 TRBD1 TGTGCCTTTTTCGCTGGACAGGGGGTTAATTCACCCCTCCACTTT CAFFAGQGVNSPLHF
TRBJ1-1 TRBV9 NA TGTGCCAGCGGGCAGGGACCTGAGAACACTGAAGCTTTCTTT CASGQGPENTEAFF
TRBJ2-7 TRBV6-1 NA TGTGCCAGCAGTTCCGGACAGGGAGGGAGCGAGCAGTACTTC CASSSGQGGSEQYF
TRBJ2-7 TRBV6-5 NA TGTGCCAGCAGTTCCGAAGGGATCTCCTACGAGCAGTACTTC CASSSEGISYEQYF
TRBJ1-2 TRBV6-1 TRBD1 TGTGCCAGCAGCTCTACAGGGGGTACAGGGGGCTACACCTTC CASSSTGGTGGYTF
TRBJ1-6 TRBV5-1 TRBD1 TGCGCCAGCAGCCCACAGGGGGCAAATTCACCCCTCCACTTT CASSPQGANSPLHF
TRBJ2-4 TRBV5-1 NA TGCGCCAGCAGCTTATCGGAGTTCCAAAACATTCAGTACTTC CASSLSEFQNIQYF
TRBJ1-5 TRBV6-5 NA TGTGCCAGCAGTTACCCAGGGTTGCGCAATCAGCCCCAGCATTTT CASSYPGLRNQPQHF
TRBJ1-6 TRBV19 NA TGTGCCAGTAGTATGATGGGGAACCAGAATTCACCCCTCCACTTT CASSMMGNQNSPLHF